This T cell receptor (beta chain) was recovered during a study of cytomegalovirus exposure and HLA in healthy donors. Study observations and caveats: Analysis performed later showed TCR beta chains linked to HLA being more clonally expanded than equally common others. As was reported, the HLA-A and HLA-B alleles of most subjects were accurately predicted from TCR beta sequences.

Comments on this clone: No antigen is known for it.

CDR1 SEHNR and CDR2 FQNEAQ come from the germline V gene (reference sequence). CDR3 length equals 13 residues. The germline V and J ends were trimmed by 5 bases and 3 bases, with 11 bases remaining between them. In the PCR, 60 Vbeta and 13 Jbeta primers were used. Sequencing was performed with immunoSEQ multiplex PCR; in TCRdb, only in-frame clones are kept and a portion is missing. The data show about 160,000 clones, about 71% seen once. The sequence was obtained from a woman younger than 45 in good health and CMV-seronegative. The V call is TRBV7-9, the J call TRBJ2-7; weak D call: TRBD1 (5 bases). The sequenced sample consisted of PBMCs. CDR3 residues: CASSTGRSYEQYF. CDR3 DNA: TGTGCCAGCAGCACAGGTAGAAGCTACGAGCAGTACTTC.